This T cell receptor beta chain was documented in a study of cytomegalovirus exposure and HLA in healthy donors. Overall study results and limits: The dataset shows that most TCR sequences were rare, while some public TCRs occurred in many donors. TCR clusters originating in the first cohort tended to co-occur in the 110 or so validation repertoires, according to a later analysis.

Generated by immunoSEQ multiplex PCR, the TCRdb table keeps only in-frame clones and is missing some. Here the sample spans 150,000 to 180,000 clones, 86% being singletons. Notes on this clone: Its target is not known.

This CDR3 region has 13 residues. The V end lost 5 bases, the J end lost 8 bases, and 15 bases lay between the germline ends. CDR1 is SGHNT and CDR2 is YYREEE in the germline V gene (reference sequence). Material for sequencing was PBMCs. This sequence joins TRBV5-4 and TRBJ2-3; possible D gene TRBD2, 6 bases. The source of this sequence is a man aged 18 to 29 in good health and CMV-seropositive. The CDR3 reads CASSSFGGGTQYF. The CDR3 DNA reads TGTGCCAGCAGTTCATTCGGGGGTGGTACGCAGTATTTT.